The source of this T cell receptor (beta chain) is a study of OX40 agonist ivuxolimab in advanced cancers. Overall study: Males comprised approximately 81% of the group, whose mean age was roughly 64 years (range 23 to 79). Treatment received earlier with anti-PD-1, anti-PD-L1 or anti-CTLA-4 agents was allowed, and approximately 44% had some.

Method: immunoSEQ multiplex PCR; TCRdb's copy keeps in-frame clones and lacks some. This sample has about 68,000 clones; around 93% occur once, and the top ten carry around 0.31%. Concerning this clone: Its specificity is not known.

Per the germline V gene, CDR1 is MNHNY and CDR2 is SVGAGI (reference sequence). This CDR3 comprises 12 residues. Between the trimmed V and J ends, which lost 0 bases and 6 bases, there was a span of 2 bases. Study findings and constraints: Circulating CD4+ and CD8+ T cells showed clonal expansion by week 6 at 0.1 to 3.0 mg/kg.

The sequencing here drew on CD4+ or CD8+ T cells sorted from blood, taken in a trial of the OX40 agonist ivuxolimab. This sequence joins TRBV6-6 and TRBJ1-4; the D is unclear. The clonotype comes from an adult with an advanced solid tumor such as melanoma, head and neck, liver or kidney cancer. The CDR3 spells CASSYSHEKLFF. The DNA for the CDR3 is TGTGCCAGCAGTTACTCACATGAAAAACTGTTTTTT.